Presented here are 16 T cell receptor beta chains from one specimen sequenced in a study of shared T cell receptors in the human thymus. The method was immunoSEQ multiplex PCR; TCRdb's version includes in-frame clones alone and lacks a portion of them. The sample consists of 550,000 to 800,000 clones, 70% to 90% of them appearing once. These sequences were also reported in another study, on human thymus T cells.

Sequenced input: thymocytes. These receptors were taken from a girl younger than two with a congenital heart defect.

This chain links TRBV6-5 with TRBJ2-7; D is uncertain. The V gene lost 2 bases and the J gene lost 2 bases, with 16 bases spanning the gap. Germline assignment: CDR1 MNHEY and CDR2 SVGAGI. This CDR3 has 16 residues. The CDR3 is CASSYTRGPTTYEQYF. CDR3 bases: TGTGCCAGCAGTTACACCCGTGGGCCTACGACCTACGAGCAGTACTTC.

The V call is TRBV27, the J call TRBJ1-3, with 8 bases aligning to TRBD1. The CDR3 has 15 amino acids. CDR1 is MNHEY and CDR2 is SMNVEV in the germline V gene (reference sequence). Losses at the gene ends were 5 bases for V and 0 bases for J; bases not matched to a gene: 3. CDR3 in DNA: TGTGCCAGCAGTCCGGGACAGGCCTCTGGAAACACCATATATTTT. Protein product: CASSPGQASGNTIYF.

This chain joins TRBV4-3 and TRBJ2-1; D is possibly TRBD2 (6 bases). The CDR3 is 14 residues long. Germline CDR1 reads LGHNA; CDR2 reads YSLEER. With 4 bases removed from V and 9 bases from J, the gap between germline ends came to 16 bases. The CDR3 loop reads CASSRSFGGTEQFF. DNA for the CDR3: TGCGCCAGCAGCCGATCGTTCGGGGGAACTGAGCAGTTCTTC.

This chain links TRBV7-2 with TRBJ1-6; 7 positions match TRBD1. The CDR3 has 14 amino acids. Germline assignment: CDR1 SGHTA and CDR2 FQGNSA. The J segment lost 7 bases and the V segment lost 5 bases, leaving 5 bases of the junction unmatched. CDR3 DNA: TGTGCCAGCAGCCACCGGGACAGAAATTCACCCCTCCACTTT. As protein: CASSHRDRNSPLHF.

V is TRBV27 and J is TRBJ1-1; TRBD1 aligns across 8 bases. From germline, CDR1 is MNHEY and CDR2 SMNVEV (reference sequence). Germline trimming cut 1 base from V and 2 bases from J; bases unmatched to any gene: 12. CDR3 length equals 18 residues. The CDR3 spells CASSLLNGRDRGNTEAFF. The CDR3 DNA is TGTGCCAGCAGTTTATTGAACGGTCGAGACAGGGGTAACACTGAAGCTTTCTTT.

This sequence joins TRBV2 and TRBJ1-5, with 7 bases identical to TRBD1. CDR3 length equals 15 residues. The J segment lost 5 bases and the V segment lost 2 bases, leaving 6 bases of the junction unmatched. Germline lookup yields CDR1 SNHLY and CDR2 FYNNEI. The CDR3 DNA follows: TGTGCCAGCAGTGAACATAACAGGGGCGATCAGCCCCAGCATTTT. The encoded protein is CASSEHNRGDQPQHF.

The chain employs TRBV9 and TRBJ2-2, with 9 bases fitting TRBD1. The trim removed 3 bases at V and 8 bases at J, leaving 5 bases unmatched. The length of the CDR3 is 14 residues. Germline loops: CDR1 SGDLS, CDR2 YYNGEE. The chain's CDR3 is CASSDRTGAGELFF. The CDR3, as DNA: TGTGCCAGCAGCGATCGGACAGGGGCAGGGGAGCTGTTTTTT.

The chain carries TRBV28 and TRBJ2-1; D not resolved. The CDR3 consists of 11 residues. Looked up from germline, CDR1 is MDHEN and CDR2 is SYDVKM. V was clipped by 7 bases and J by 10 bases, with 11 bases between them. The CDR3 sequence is CASTSPREQFF. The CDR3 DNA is TGTGCCAGCACCTCCCCCCGGGAGCAGTTCTTC.

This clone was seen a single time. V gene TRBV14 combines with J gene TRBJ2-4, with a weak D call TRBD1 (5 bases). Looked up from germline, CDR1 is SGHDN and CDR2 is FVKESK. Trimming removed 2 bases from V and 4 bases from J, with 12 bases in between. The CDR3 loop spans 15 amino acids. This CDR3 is CASSQSPGRKNIQYF. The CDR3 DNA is TGTGCCAGCAGCCAATCCCCAGGGCGTAAAAACATTCAGTACTTC.

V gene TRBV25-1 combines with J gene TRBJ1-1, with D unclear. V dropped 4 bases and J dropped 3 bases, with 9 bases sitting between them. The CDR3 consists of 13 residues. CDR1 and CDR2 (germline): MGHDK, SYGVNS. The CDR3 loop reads CASSVAEDTEAFF. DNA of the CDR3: TGTGCCAGCAGTGTCGCGGAGGACACTGAAGCTTTCTTT.

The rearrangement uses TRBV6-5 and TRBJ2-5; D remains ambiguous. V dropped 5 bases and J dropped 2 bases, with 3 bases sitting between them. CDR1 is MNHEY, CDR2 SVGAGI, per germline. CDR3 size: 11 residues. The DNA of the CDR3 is TGTGCCAGCAGTCAACAAGAGACCCAGTACTTC. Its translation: CASSQQETQYF.

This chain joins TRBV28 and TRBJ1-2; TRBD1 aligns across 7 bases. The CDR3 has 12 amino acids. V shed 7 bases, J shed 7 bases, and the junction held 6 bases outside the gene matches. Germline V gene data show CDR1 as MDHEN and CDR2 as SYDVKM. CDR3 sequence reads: CASKTGYGGYTF. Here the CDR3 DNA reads TGTGCCAGCAAGACAGGGTACGGTGGCTACACCTTC.

The CDR3 spells CASSVNTGQQDYGYTF. In DNA form, the CDR3 reads TGTGCCAGCAGCGTTAATACAGGACAGCAGGACTATGGCTACACCTTC. This sequence joins TRBV9 and TRBJ1-2, with D possibly TRBD1 on 6 matching bases. V shed 2 bases and J shed 3 bases, with 17 bases lying between them. Germline CDR1 and CDR2: SGDLS and YYNGEE. This CDR3 comprises 16 residues.

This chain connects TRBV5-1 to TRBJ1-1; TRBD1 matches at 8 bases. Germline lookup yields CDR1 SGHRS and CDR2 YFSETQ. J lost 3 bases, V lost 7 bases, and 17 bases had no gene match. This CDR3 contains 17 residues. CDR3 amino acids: CASAIAPKYRGYTEAFF. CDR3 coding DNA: TGCGCCAGCGCCATTGCCCCGAAGTACAGGGGGTACACTGAAGCTTTCTTT.

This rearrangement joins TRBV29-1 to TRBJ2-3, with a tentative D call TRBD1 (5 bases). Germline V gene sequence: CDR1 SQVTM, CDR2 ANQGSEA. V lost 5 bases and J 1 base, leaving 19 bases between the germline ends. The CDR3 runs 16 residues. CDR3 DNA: TGCAGCGTTTTTAACCTCAGGGATTCCCGCACAGATACGCAGTATTTT. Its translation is CSVFNLRDSRTDTQYF.

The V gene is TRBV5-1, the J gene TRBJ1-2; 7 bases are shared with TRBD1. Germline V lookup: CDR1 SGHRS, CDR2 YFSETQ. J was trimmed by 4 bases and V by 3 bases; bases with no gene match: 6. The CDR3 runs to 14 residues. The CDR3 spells CASSSGQYSYGYTF. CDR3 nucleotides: TGCGCCAGCAGCTCGGGACAGTACTCCTATGGCTACACCTTC.